This T cell receptor beta chain stems from a study of blood T cell repertoires in COVID-19. Study background: Donors of Cohort 3 who recovered were those that had two negative PCRs, clearance, or symptom resolution. The cDNA or gDNA used as material had been derived from T cells, B-cell-depleted T cells, or PBMCs.

The CDR3 length is 13 residues. CDR1 SGHAT and CDR2 FQNNGV come from the germline V gene. Trimming took 5 bases from V and 5 from J, leaving 10 bases between them. Libraries were prepared by immunoSEQ multiplex PCR; TCRdb keeps only in-frame clonotypes and omits some of them. The repertoire includes 250,000 to 300,000 clones, more than 70% of them detected once, and 2% to 2.5% sits in the top ten. The V and J genes are TRBV11-2 and TRBJ1-5, with D hard to call. This TCR was recovered from a woman aged 55-75 years in a cohort exposed to, infected with or recovered from COVID-19 (not recorded which). The source material was PBMCs or T cells enriched from blood (not recorded which). CDR3 nucleotide sequence: TGTGCCAGCAGCCGAGGGTTGGATCAGCCCCAGCATTTT. Amino acids: CASSRGLDQPQHF.